This T cell receptor beta chain is drawn from a study of CD8 T cells in Susac syndrome. RNA in amounts of about 0.45 to 1 ug was reverse transcribed with random hexamers. MiXCR, applied by TCRdb to the immunoSEQ multiplex PCR reads, yields one record per CDR3 protein. The sample holds 140,000 or so distinct CDR3 sequences, under 97% seen once. The CDR3 extends over 15 amino acids. Germline V CDR1 and CDR2: MGHDK, SYGVNS. V dropped 5 bases and J dropped 3; count of bases not matched to a gene: 9. Through negative isolation, CD4+ and CD8+ T cells were obtained, while TEMRA cells were enriched using FACS.

The chain is built from TRBV25-1 and TRBJ1-1; 7 positions match TRBD1. The TCR was taken from a human donor with Susac syndrome. The sequenced material came from CD4+ T cells from PBMCs. The CDR3 nucleotides are TGTGCCAGCAGTCACAGCAGGGGGAGTTACACTGAAGCTTTCTTT. This gives the protein CASSHSRGSYTEAFF.